What follows is one TCR beta chain and its context. Its target is unknown. The CDR3 length is 15 residues. V was cut by 6 bases and J by 2 bases, with 15 bases left in between. The sample belongs to a study of T-cell reconstitution after alpha-beta-depleted transplantation in children. Study-wide points: The study traced high day-60 TCRbeta diversity in some patients to surviving recipient T cells and thymic progenitors. A year post-transplant, T-cell counts and diversity derived mostly from newly produced T cells. There were reportedly several hundred expanded graft clones from which alpha-beta T cells came about two months after transplant.

Library preparation (for TCRbeta) was performed with unique molecular identifiers. TCRdb itself ran the PCR reads through MiXCR, one entry per CDR3 protein. The sample has about 980,000 distinct CDR3 sequences, roughly 31% seen once; the top ten hold more than 25%. The V and J genes are TRBV12-3 or TRBV12-4 and TRBJ2-3; tentatively, D is TRBD2 (6 bases). This sample comprised PBMCs, mostly from graft donor cells, obtained 360 days after TCRalphabeta/CD19-depleted stem cell transplant. The sequence was collected from a boy younger than two who had a stem cell transplant for SCID, so the T cells may come from the graft donor. The CDR3 is CASSLPGLLTDTQYF. The CDR3 DNA follows: TGTGCCAGCAGCCTGCCGGGACTTCTCACAGATACGCAGTATTTT.